What follows is one TCR beta chain and its context. The data are from a study of beta chain features in type 1 diabetes. Markers CD45RO/CCR7/CD25/CD127/CD95/CD27 served to sort CD4+ naive, central memory, regulatory and stem cell-like memory cells. The investigators reverse transcribed all of the isolated RNA, so they sequenced expressed TCRB transcripts. Profiled with immunoSEQ multiplex PCR; TCRdb holds only in-frame clones, not every one. The sample contains about 470,000 clones, roughly 30% of which appear only once. Germline loops: CDR1 GTSNPN, CDR2 SVGIG (reference sequence). This CDR3 region has 16 residues. Trimming removed 5 bases from V and 0 bases from J; junction bases left unmatched: 11.

The receptor was derived from a man aged 18-30 years in good health. This rearrangement joins TRBV30 to TRBJ2-7, with 9 bases matching TRBD2. The sample consisted of naive CD4+ T cells from blood. The CDR3 DNA reads TGTGCCTGGGGCCTGGGCCTAGCGGGGCCCTCCTACGAGCAGTACTTC. It codes for CAWGLGLAGPSYEQYF.